A single sample is the source of the 27 T cell receptor beta chains below, sequenced in a study of OX40 agonist ivuxolimab in advanced cancers. The data were produced by immunoSEQ multiplex PCR, yet TCRdb's version contains in-frame clones alone and is incomplete. Counted here are fewer than 85,000 clones, around 90% occurring once; the ten biggest clones make up around 0.51%. Sequenced material: CD4+ or CD8+ T cells sorted from blood, taken in a trial of the OX40 agonist ivuxolimab. The receptors come from an adult with an advanced solid tumor such as melanoma, head and neck, liver or kidney cancer.

The rearrangement links TRBV5-4 to TRBJ1-2, with 7 positions matching TRBD1. Trimming at V came to 2 bases and at J to 6 bases, leaving 1 base not matched to a gene. Germline V CDR1 and CDR2: SGHNT, YYREEE (reference sequence). The CDR3 runs to 12 residues. The CDR3 spells CASSFGQDGYTF. For the CDR3, the DNA is TGTGCCAGCAGCTTCGGACAGGATGGCTACACCTTC.

The chain employs TRBV10-3 and TRBJ2-5; TRBD1 aligns across 11 bases. Germline V gene data show CDR1 as ENHRY and CDR2 as SYGVKD. J lost 4 bases, V lost 10 bases, and 8 bases had no gene match. The CDR3 covers 14 residues. The CDR3 region is CATGQGARIETQYF. Here the CDR3 DNA reads TGTGCCACCGGACAGGGGGCACGGATAGAGACCCAGTACTTC.

This clone occurred a few times. V is TRBV30 and J is TRBJ2-2; 7 bases map to TRBD1. J gave up 1 base and V 6 bases, and 5 bases lay outside the gene matches. Germline V gene sequence: CDR1 GTSNPN, CDR2 SVGIG (reference sequence). This CDR3 comprises 14 residues. The CDR3 DNA is TGTGCCTGTACCCGGGACAGGAACACCGGGGAGCTGTTTTTT. Its protein product is CACTRDRNTGELFF.

This rearrangement joins TRBV19 to TRBJ1-5; 7 nucleotides match TRBD1. After removal of 4 bases from V and 2 bases from J, the junction contained 5 bases not matched to a gene. The CDR3 has 15 residues. Per the germline V gene, CDR1 is LNHDA and CDR2 is SQIVND (reference sequence). In DNA, the CDR3 is TGTGCCAGTAGTACCGGGACAGTGGGCAATCAGCCCCAGCATTTT. Protein sequence: CASSTGTVGNQPQHF.

V is TRBV2 and J is TRBJ1-3; D might be TRBD1 (5 bases). Trimming shortened V by 5 bases and J by 3 bases, and 14 bases separated the two germline ends. The CDR3 extends over 15 amino acids. Germline CDR1 is SNHLY and CDR2 is FYNNEI. This CDR3 is CASSSGTSGGNTIYF. CDR3 nucleotide sequence: TGTGCCAGCAGTTCAGGGACCTCTGGTGGAAACACCATATATTTT.

This rearrangement joins TRBV5-1 to TRBJ1-2; no reliable D call. CDR1 is SGHRS and CDR2 is YFSETQ in the germline V gene. CDR3 length equals 17 residues. V lost 0 bases to trimming and J lost 4 bases, with 19 bases between them. CDR3 DNA: TGCGCCAGCAGCTTGGGGTTTGTACAGCTCAACCCCTATGGCTACACCTTC. Its protein is CASSLGFVQLNPYGYTF.

Points on this clone: Other DNA sequences within the sample encode an identical CDR3. This chain joins TRBV9 and TRBJ2-5; TRBD1 matches 11 bases. CDR1 SGDLS and CDR2 YYNGEE come from the germline V gene. The CDR3 contains 15 residues. Trimming took 0 bases from V and 5 from J; bases not matched to a gene: 3. The CDR3 reads CASSVEGTGGETQYF. Written as DNA, the CDR3 is TGTGCCAGCAGCGTAGAAGGGACAGGGGGGGAGACCCAGTACTTC.

This chain's CDR3 is CASSPSDRVFADTQYF. Here the CDR3 DNA reads TGTGCCAGCTCACCGTCGGACAGGGTTTTTGCAGATACGCAGTATTTT. The J gene is TRBJ2-3, the V gene TRBV18; 8 bases match TRBD1. The CDR3 has 16 amino acids. The ends lost 3 bases at V and 4 bases at J; junction bases unmatched: 9. Per the germline V gene, CDR1 is KGHSH and CDR2 is LQKENI.

The V and J genes are TRBV5-6 and TRBJ2-7; 11 nucleotides line up with TRBD2. Germline lookup yields CDR1 SGHDT and CDR2 YYEEEE. The CDR3 totals 17 residues. The trim removed 1 base at V and 4 bases at J, leaving 10 bases unmatched. CDR3 amino acids: CASSLPTGTSGFYEQYF. The CDR3 coding sequence is TGTGCCAGCAGCTTGCCAACCGGGACTAGCGGATTTTACGAGCAGTACTTC.

The gene calls are TRBV27 and TRBJ2-7, with TRBD1 matching over 10 bases. Per germline, CDR1 MNHEY and CDR2 SMNVEV (reference sequence). The CDR3 has 14 residues. V trimming: 8 bases; J trimming: 3 bases; junction bases outside the gene matches: 7. This chain's CDR3 is CASADRGVLYEQYF. CDR3 DNA: TGTGCCAGCGCGGACAGGGGGGTTCTCTACGAGCAGTACTTC.

The chain has TRBV5-1 and TRBJ2-5; D gene uncertain. Germline values: CDR1 SGHRS, CDR2 YFSETQ. Trimming cost V 0 bases and J 8 bases, with 14 bases left between them. This CDR3 comprises 14 residues. The CDR3 is CASSLEGEWSTQYF. The CDR3 DNA is TGCGCCAGCAGCTTGGAAGGCGAATGGAGTACCCAGTACTTC.

The V and J genes are TRBV27 and TRBJ2-3; 9 nucleotides agree with TRBD1. Germline CDR1 and CDR2: MNHEY and SMNVEV (reference sequence). The CDR3 is 19 amino acids. The V segment lost 0 bases and the J segment 5 bases; nucleotides outside the gene matches: 15. The CDR3 DNA is TGTGCCAGCAGTTTATCAGCCTTAGCCCCGGGACAGGGCATAGATACGCAGTATTTT. This gives the protein CASSLSALAPGQGIDTQYF.

The chain recombines TRBV7-8 with TRBJ1-1; a weak D match, TRBD1 (6 bases). Trimming pared 5 bases from V and 2 bases from J, leaving 15 bases between. CDR1 is SGHVS, CDR2 FQNEAQ, per germline. The CDR3 runs 15 residues. DNA of the CDR3: TGTGCCAGCAGCATGGAACAGGGAAAAAACACTGAAGCTTTCTTT. It yields the protein CASSMEQGKNTEAFF.

A single count supports this clone. This chain joins TRBV18 and TRBJ2-7, with a tentative D call TRBD1 (6 bases). V shed 6 bases and J shed 3 bases, with 12 bases lying between them. Germline V gene sequence: CDR1 KGHSH, CDR2 LQKENI. This CDR3 contains 13 residues. Here the CDR3 reads CASSQDRIYEQYF. The CDR3 coding sequence is TGTGCCAGCTCTCAAGACAGGATCTACGAGCAGTACTTC.

The chain uses TRBV6-1 and TRBJ1-3, with a weak D call TRBD1 (5 bases). Germline loops: CDR1 MNHNS, CDR2 SASEGT. V was pared by 0 bases and J by 2 bases, with 14 bases between. This CDR3 comprises 17 residues. In DNA, the CDR3 is TGTGCCAGCAGTGAAGCTGGGTGGGGGGTGGCTGGAAACACCATATATTTT. Translated, it gives CASSEAGWGVAGNTIYF.

The CDR3, as DNA: TGCAGCGTGGCCTTATGGCGGGGAGCCTCCTACGAGCAGTACTTC. Its protein product is CSVALWRGASYEQYF. The chain uses TRBV29-1 and TRBJ2-7, with TRBD2 as a possible D gene (6 bases). The V gene's germline CDR1 is SQVTM and CDR2 ANQGSEA. V was cut by 6 bases and J by 0 bases, with 18 bases left in between. CDR3 length equals 15 residues.

The V call is TRBV6-1, the J call TRBJ1-2; D uncertain. Germline assignment: CDR1 MNHNS and CDR2 SASEGT. The CDR3 extends over 12 amino acids. V dropped 3 bases and J dropped 5 bases, with 7 bases sitting between them. In DNA form, the CDR3 reads TGTGCCAGCAGTGATAACAGTTATGGCTACACCTTC. Amino acid sequence: CASSDNSYGYTF.

The chain uses TRBV6-1 and TRBJ2-3; 9 nucleotides match TRBD2. The CDR3 is 15 residues long. Germline CDR1 is MNHNS and CDR2 is SASEGT. V lost 5 bases and J lost 1; bases outside the gene matches: 4. In nucleotides, the CDR3 is TGTGCCAGCAGTAATTTAGCGGGAGGCACAGATACGCAGTATTTT. The encoded protein is CASSNLAGGTDTQYF.

This chain links TRBV5-1 with TRBJ1-4; D gene ambiguous. Deletions cut 0 bases from V and 6 bases from J, with 12 bases between. This CDR3 contains 15 residues. Germline V gene data show CDR1 as SGHRS and CDR2 as YFSETQ. The CDR3 nucleotides read TGCGCCAGCAGCTTGGAGCTAGGGCCCCATGAAAAACTGTTTTTT. Its protein is CASSLELGPHEKLFF.

The chain joins TRBV30 to TRBJ1-4; maybe TRBD1 (6 bases). Germline V CDR1 and CDR2: GTSNPN, SVGIG (reference sequence). The CDR3 runs to 18 residues. V was pared by 3 bases and J by 1 base, with 21 bases between. The CDR3 DNA is TGTGCCTGGAGCGCGAGGACAGCCACCTTGGGAACTAATGAAAAACTGTTTTTT. It is translated as CAWSARTATLGTNEKLFF.

The V gene is TRBV7-9, the J gene TRBJ2-7, with 10 bases aligning to TRBD1. Germline CDR1 reads SEHNR; CDR2 reads FQNEAQ (reference sequence). Unmatched junction bases numbered 13, after V lost 3 bases and J lost 5 bases. The CDR3 spans 17 residues. For the CDR3, the DNA is TGTGCCAGCAGCTTTTGGGGGAGACAGGGGGCTTTCAACGAGCAGTACTTC. Protein: CASSFWGRQGAFNEQYF.

This rearrangement joins TRBV25-1 to TRBJ1-4; TRBD1 matches at 7 bases. CDR3 size: 15 residues. Germline-derived CDR1 and CDR2 are MGHDK and SYGVNS. V was pared by 2 bases and J by 7 bases, with 7 bases of the junction left unmatched. CDR3 sequence: CASSEPTGWFEKLFF. CDR3 coding DNA: TGTGCCAGCAGTGAACCGACAGGGTGGTTTGAAAAACTGTTTTTT.

J is TRBJ1-2 and V is TRBV6-5, with D perhaps matching TRBD1 (5 bases). Germline-derived CDR1 and CDR2 are MNHEY and SVGAGI. Trimming pared 6 bases from V and 0 bases from J, leaving 8 bases between. The CDR3 covers 13 residues. CDR3 loop: CASRRGANYGYTF. The CDR3 nucleotides read TGTGCCAGCAGGAGAGGGGCTAACTATGGCTACACCTTC.

The chain has TRBV7-8 and TRBJ2-3; the D is unclear. This CDR3 spans 16 amino acids. V was cut by 4 bases and J by 0 bases, with 14 bases left in between. Germline lookup yields CDR1 SGHVS and CDR2 FQNEAQ. This CDR3 reads CASSYRFPRSTDTQYF. The CDR3 coding sequence is TGTGCCAGCAGCTACCGGTTTCCCCGTAGCACAGATACGCAGTATTTT.

The rearrangement uses TRBV11-3 and TRBJ2-1; 8 bases agree with TRBD1. Germline CDR1 reads SGHNT; CDR2 reads YENEEA. V was pared by 5 bases and J by 10 bases, with 4 bases of the junction left unmatched. The CDR3 has 12 residues. This CDR3 reads CASSQGAREQFF. The CDR3 DNA reads TGTGCCAGCAGCCAGGGGGCTCGGGAGCAGTTCTTC.

This chain uses TRBV30 with TRBJ1-6, with TRBD1 as a possible D gene (6 bases). Trimming shortened V by 5 bases and J by 9 bases, and 17 bases separated the two germline ends. CDR3 length: 14 residues. From germline, CDR1 is GTSNPN and CDR2 SVGIG (reference sequence). CDR3 residues: CAWDQLLGASPLHF. The CDR3 region has the DNA TGTGCCTGGGACCAACTATTGGGGGCTTCACCCCTCCACTTT.

The rearrangement uses TRBV7-3 and TRBJ1-6, with D possibly matching TRBD1 (5 bases). Germline V gene sequence: CDR1 SGHTA, CDR2 FQGTGA. V lost 4 bases to trimming and J lost 11 bases, with 12 bases between them. CDR3 length equals 13 residues. The CDR3 sequence is CASSWGPQTPLHF. For the CDR3, the DNA is TGTGCCAGCAGCTGGGGACCCCAAACACCCCTCCACTTT.